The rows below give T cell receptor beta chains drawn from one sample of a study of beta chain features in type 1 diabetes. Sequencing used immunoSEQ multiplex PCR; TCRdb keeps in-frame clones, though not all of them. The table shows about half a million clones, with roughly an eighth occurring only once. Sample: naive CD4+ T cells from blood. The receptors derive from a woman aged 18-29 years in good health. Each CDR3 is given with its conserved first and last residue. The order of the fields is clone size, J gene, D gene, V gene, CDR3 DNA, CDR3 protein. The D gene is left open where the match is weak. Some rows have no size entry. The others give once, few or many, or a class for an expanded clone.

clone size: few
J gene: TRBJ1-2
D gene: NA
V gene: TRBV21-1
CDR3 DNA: TGTGCCAGCAGCGCCACTGTCGAGGACTATGGCTACACCTTC
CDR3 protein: CASSATVEDYGYTF

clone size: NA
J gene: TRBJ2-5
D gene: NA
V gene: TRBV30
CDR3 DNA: TGTGCCTGGAGTGTATTGGAGCGGACCCAGTACTTC
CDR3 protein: CAWSVLERTQYF

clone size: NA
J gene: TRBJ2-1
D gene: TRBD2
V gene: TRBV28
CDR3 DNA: TGTGCCAGCAGTTTAGGCGGGGGGGCACGGGAGCAGTTCTTC
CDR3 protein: CASSLGGGAREQFF

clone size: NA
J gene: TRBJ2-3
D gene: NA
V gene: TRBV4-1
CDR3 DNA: TGCGCCAGCAGCCGACTAGCTGGGGGCAGCACAGATACGCAGTATTTT
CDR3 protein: CASSRLAGGSTDTQYF

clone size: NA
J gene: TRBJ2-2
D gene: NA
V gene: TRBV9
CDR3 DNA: TGTGCCAGCAGCGTAGTAAGGGACTGGACCGGGGAGCTGTTTTTT
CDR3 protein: CASSVVRDWTGELFF

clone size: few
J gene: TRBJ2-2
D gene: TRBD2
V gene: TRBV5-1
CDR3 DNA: TGCGCCAGCAGCTTCACTAGCGGGGGAACCGGGGAGCTGTTTTTT
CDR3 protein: CASSFTSGGTGELFF

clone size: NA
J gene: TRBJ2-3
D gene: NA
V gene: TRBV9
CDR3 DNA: TGTGCCAGCAGCGTAGTTTGGGGAGATACGCAGTATTTT
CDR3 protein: CASSVVWGDTQYF

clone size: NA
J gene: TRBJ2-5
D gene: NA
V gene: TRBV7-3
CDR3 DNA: TGTGCCAGCAGCTTTGGACGGGAGGAGACCCAGTACTTC
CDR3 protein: CASSFGREETQYF

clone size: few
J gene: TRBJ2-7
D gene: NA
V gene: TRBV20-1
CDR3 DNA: TGCAGTGCTTCCAAGAATCCGGAGCAGTACTTC
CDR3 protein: CSASKNPEQYF

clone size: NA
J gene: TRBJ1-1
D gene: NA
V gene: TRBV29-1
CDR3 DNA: TGCAGCGTTGAACAGGCTTCTATGAACACTGAAGCTTTCTTT
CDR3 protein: CSVEQASMNTEAFF

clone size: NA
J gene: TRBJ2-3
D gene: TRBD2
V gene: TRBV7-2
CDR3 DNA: TGTGCCAGCAGCCTAGCGGGACTTCCCACAGATACGCAGTATTTT
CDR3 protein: CASSLAGLPTDTQYF

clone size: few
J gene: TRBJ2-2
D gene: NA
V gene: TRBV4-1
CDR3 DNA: TGCGCCAGCAGCCAATTGACAGGGAACACCGGGGAGCTGTTTTTT
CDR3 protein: CASSQLTGNTGELFF

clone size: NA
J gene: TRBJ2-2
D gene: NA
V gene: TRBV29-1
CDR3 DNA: TGCAGCGTCCTTGAAGCAGGGGAGCTGTTTTTT
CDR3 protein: CSVLEAGELFF

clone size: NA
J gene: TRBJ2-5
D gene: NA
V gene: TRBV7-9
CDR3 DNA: TGTGCCAGCAGCTTCCAGGCTCAAGAGACCCAGTACTTC
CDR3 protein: CASSFQAQETQYF

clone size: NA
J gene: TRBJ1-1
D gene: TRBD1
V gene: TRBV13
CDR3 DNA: TGTGCCAGCAGCACAAGGGACAGGGACCACACTGAAGCTTTCTTT
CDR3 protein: CASSTRDRDHTEAFF

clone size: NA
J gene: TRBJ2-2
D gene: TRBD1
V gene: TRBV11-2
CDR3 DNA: TGTGCCAGCAGCCCTTTGGGCAGGGGGCGTGGGGAGCTGTTTTTT
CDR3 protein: CASSPLGRGRGELFF

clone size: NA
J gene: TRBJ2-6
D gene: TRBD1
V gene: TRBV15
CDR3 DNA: TGTGCCACCAGCAGACCACTGTCCGGGACAGGGGTTGGGGCCAACGTCCTGACTTTC
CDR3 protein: CATSRPLSGTGVGANVLTF

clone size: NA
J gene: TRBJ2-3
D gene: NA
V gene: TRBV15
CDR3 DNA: TGTGCCACCAGCAGAGCTCCGAGAGATACGCAGTATTTT
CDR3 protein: CATSRAPRDTQYF

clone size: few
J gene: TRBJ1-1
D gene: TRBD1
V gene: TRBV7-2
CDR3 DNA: TGTGCCAGCAGCTTCCGGACAGGGGAAGCTTTCTTT
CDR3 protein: CASSFRTGEAFF

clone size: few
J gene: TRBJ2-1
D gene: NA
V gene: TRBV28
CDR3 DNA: TGTGCCAGCAGTTCCCGGAATGAGCAGTTCTTC
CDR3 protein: CASSSRNEQFF

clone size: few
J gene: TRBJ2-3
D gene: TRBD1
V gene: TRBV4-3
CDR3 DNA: TGCGCCAGCAGCCAAGTAAGGACAGGGGGCTTGACAGATACGCAGTATTTT
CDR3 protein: CASSQVRTGGLTDTQYF

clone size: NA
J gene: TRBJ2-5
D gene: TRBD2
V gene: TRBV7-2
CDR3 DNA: TGTGCCAGCAGCTCCCACAGCGGGATTTTATTAGAGACCCAGTACTTC
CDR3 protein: CASSSHSGILLETQYF

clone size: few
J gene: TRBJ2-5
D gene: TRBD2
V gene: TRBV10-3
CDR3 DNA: TGTGCCATCAGTGACCCCGTCCGGGGGGTAAAGGAGACCCAGTACTTC
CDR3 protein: CAISDPVRGVKETQYF

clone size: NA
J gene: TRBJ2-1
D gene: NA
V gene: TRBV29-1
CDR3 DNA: TGCAGCGCCCGAAGACCCGGGGCGGACGAGCAGTTCTTC
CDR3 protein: CSARRPGADEQFF

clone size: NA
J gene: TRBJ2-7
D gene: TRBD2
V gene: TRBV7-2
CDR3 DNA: TGTGCCAGCAGCTCACTAGCGTTCTCCTACGAGCAGTACTTC
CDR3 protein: CASSSLAFSYEQYF

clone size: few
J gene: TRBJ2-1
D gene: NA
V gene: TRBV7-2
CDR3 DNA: TGTGCCAGCAGCTTAGGATGGTTGGCCGAGCAGTTCTTC
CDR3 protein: CASSLGWLAEQFF

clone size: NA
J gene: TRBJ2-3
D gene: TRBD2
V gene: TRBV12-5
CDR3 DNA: TGTGCTAGTGGTCGTGGGACTAGCGCCACAGATACGCAGTATTTT
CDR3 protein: CASGRGTSATDTQYF

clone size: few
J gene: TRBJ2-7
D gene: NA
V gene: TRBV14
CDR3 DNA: TGTGCCAGCAGCCCGACCGGCCCACTTTCTCTCTACGAGCAGTACTTC
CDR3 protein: CASSPTGPLSLYEQYF

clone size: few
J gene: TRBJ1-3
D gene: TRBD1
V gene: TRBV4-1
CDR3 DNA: TGCGCCAGCAGTCCCCAGGGGGCTTCTGGAAACACCATATATTTT
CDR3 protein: CASSPQGASGNTIYF

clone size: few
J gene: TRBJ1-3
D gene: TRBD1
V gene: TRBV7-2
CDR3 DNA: TGTGCCAGCAGCCCCGGACAGGGGGCATACACCATATATTTT
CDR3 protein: CASSPGQGAYTIYF

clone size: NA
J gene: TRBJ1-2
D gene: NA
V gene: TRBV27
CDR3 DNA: TGTGCCAGCAGTTTACGGAGCGGGGGGCATGGCTACACCTTC
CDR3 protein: CASSLRSGGHGYTF

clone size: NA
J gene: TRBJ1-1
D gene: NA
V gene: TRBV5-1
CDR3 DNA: TGCGCCAGCAGCCCCTTGGACCCCCGAGGGGGAACTGAAGCTTTCTTT
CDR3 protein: CASSPLDPRGGTEAFF

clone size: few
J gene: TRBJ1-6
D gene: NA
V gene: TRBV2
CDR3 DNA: TGTGCCAGCAGAGACAGGTCTAATTCACCCCTCCACTTT
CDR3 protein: CASRDRSNSPLHF

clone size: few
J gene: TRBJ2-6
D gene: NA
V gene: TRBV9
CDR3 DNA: TGTGCCAGCAGTCTCCGGGGGTACTCTGGGGCCAACGTCCTGACTTTC
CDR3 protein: CASSLRGYSGANVLTF

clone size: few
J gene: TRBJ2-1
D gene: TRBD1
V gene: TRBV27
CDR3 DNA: TGTGCCAGCAGACGGACAGGTGAGCAGTTCTTC
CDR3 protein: CASRRTGEQFF

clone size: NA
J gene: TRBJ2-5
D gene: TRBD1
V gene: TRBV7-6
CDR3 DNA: TGTGCCAGCAGCTTAGCGGACAGGCCCCGGGAGACCCAGTACTTC
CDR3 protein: CASSLADRPRETQYF

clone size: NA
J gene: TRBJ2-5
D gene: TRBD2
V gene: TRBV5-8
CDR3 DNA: TGTGCCAGCAGGATGGGGACTAGCGGCGCCCGATTTCTCCAAGAGACCCAGTACTTC
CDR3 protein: CASRMGTSGARFLQETQYF

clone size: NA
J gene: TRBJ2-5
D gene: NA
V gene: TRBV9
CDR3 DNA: TGTGCCAGCAGCGCCATTGGATATCTGGGAGCAGAGACCCAGTACTTC
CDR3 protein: CASSAIGYLGAETQYF

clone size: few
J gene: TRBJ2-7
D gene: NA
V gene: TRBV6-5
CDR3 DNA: TGTGCCAGCAGTTACGAGACAGCGGTGGGCGAGCAGTACTTC
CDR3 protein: CASSYETAVGEQYF

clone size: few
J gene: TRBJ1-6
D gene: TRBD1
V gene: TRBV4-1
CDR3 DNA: TGCGCCAGCAGCTGGGACAGGGGAAATTCACCCCTCCACTTT
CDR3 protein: CASSWDRGNSPLHF

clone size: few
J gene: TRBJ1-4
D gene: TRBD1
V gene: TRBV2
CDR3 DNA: TGTGCCAGCAGTCTACAGGGGGCTCCTGGGAAGCTGTTTTTT
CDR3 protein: CASSLQGAPGKLFF

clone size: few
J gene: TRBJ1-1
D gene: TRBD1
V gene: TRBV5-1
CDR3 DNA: TGCGCCAGCAGCTTGTCGGACAGGGGTTTGAACACTGAAGCTTTCTTT
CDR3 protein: CASSLSDRGLNTEAFF

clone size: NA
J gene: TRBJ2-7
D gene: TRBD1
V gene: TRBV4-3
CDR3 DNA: TGCGCCAGCAGCCATACAATCCGGGACAGAGCCTACGAGCAGTACTTC
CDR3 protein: CASSHTIRDRAYEQYF

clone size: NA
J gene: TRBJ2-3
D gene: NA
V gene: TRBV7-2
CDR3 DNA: TGTGCCAGCAGCTTAGTGGACGGCCGCCATACGCAGTATTTT
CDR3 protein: CASSLVDGRHTQYF

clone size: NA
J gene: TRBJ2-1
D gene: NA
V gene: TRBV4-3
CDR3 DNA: TGCGCCAGCAGCCAAGACGTGGGCGGAGCCCCCTACAATGAGCAGTTCTTC
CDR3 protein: CASSQDVGGAPYNEQFF

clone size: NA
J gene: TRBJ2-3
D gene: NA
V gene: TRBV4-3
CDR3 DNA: TGCGCCAGCAGCCAGGGGCGCGCGGGGAGGACAGATACGCAGTATTTT
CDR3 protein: CASSQGRAGRTDTQYF

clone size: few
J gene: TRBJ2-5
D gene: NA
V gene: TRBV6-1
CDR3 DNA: TGTGCCAGCAGTGAGACTAAAAGGGCCCAAGAGACCCAGTACTTC
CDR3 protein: CASSETKRAQETQYF

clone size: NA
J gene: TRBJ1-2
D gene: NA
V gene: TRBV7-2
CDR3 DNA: TGTGCCAGCAGCTCCTCCGGGGGATATGGCTACACCTTC
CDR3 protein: CASSSSGGYGYTF

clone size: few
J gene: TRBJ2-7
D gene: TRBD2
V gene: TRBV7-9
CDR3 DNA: TGTGCCAGCAGCCCCCCCGCTAGCGGGGCAACCTACGAGCAGTACTTC
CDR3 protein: CASSPPASGATYEQYF

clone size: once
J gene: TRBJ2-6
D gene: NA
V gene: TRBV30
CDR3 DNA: TGTGCCTGGAGTGTAGGGCTATTCTCTGGGGCCAACGTCCTGACTTTC
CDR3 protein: CAWSVGLFSGANVLTF

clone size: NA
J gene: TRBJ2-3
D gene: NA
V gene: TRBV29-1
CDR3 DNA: TGCAGCGTTGATTTCGGGGGAGGCCACACAGATACGCAGTATTTT
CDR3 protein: CSVDFGGGHTDTQYF

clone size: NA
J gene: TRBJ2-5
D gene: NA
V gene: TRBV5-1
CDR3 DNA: TGCGCCAGCAGCCTGCGGGACAGCCAAGAGACCCAGTACTTC
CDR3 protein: CASSLRDSQETQYF

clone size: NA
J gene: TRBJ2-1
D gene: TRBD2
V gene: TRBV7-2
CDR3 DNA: TGTGCCAGCAGCTTACGAGGGCTAGCGGACAATGAGCAGTTCTTC
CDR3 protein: CASSLRGLADNEQFF

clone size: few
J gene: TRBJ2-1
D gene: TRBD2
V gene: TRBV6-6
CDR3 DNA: TGTGCCACTGGACTAGCGGGGACTAATGAGCAGTTCTTC
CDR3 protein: CATGLAGTNEQFF

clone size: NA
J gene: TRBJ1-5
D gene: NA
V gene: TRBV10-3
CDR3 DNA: TGTGCCATCGGGCGGGATGGCAATCAGCCCCAGCATTTT
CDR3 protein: CAIGRDGNQPQHF

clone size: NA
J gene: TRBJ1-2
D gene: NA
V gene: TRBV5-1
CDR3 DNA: TGCGCCAGCAGCAACCTCGCAGGCTATGGGGGCTACACCTTC
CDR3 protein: CASSNLAGYGGYTF

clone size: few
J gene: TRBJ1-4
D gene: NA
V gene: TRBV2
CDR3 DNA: TGTGCCAGCAGTTTCGGTGAAAAACTGTTTTTT
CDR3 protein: CASSFGEKLFF